This TCR beta chain was found in a study of control samples from healthy donors and cancer patients. Sequencing was performed with immunoSEQ multiplex PCR; in TCRdb, only in-frame clones are kept and a portion is missing. The data contain around 74,000 clones, 85% to 95% of them seen just once; the ten biggest clones take up 5.8%. Deletions cut 4 bases from V and 4 bases from J, with 11 bases between. Per germline, CDR1 SQVTM and CDR2 ANQGSEA. This CDR3 contains 13 residues. This sequence originates from a woman aged 55 to 70 in good health. Material: blood. This chain joins TRBV29-1 and TRBJ2-1, with a weak D call TRBD2 (7 bases). DNA of the CDR3: TGCAGCGTTGCACAGGGACTATACAATGAGCAGTTCTTC. Amino acid sequence: CSVAQGLYNEQFF.